These 24 T cell receptor beta chains originate from one sample sequenced in a study of T-cell reconstitution after alpha-beta-depleted transplantation in children. The TCRbeta library was prepared with unique molecular identifiers. In TCRdb, the PCR reads were re-called with MiXCR into one record per CDR3 protein. The sample records about 110,000 distinct CDR3 sequences, about a tenth being singletons. The material was PBMCs, obtained before TCRalphabeta/CD19-depleted stem cell transplant. All receptors come from a boy aged 2 to 9 with acute lymphoblastic leukemia, due to receive a stem cell transplant.

Only a few counts were recorded for this clonotype. The chain joins TRBV2 to TRBJ2-5, with D hard to call. This CDR3 is 13 amino acids long. Germline CDR1 and CDR2: SNHLY and FYNNEI. The germline V and J ends were trimmed by 1 base and 5 bases, with 8 bases remaining between them. The CDR3 is CASSEGGRETQYF. The CDR3 DNA reads as TGTGCCAGCAGTGAAGGGGGAAGGGAGACCCAGTACTTC.

The genes are TRBV20-1 and TRBJ1-4, with 7 bases that match TRBD1. V shed 6 bases, J shed 8 bases, and the junction held 9 bases outside the gene matches. The germline V gene has CDR1 DFQATT and CDR2 SNEGSKA (reference sequence). The CDR3 covers 13 residues. The CDR3 reads CSALTGAGEKLFF. Written as DNA, the CDR3 is TGCAGTGCCCTAACAGGGGCTGGGGAAAAACTGTTTTTT.

The chain is built from TRBV28 and TRBJ2-2; D is unclear. V lost 3 bases and J 2 bases, leaving 7 bases between the germline ends. Germline values: CDR1 MDHEN, CDR2 SYDVKM. CDR3 length: 14 residues. In nucleotides, the CDR3 is TGTGCCAGCAGTTTCTGGCAAAACACCGGGGAGCTGTTTTTT. Translated, it gives CASSFWQNTGELFF.

This clonotype was seen repeatedly, ten times or more. The J gene is TRBJ2-1, the V gene TRBV5-1; no reliable D call. The CDR3 has 12 residues. Per germline, CDR1 SGHRS and CDR2 YFSETQ. V lost 0 bases and J lost 9, with 7 bases in between. The CDR3 is CASSLELVEQFF. CDR3 sequence (DNA): TGCGCCAGCAGCTTGGAGTTGGTTGAGCAGTTCTTC.

V gene TRBV21-1 combines with J gene TRBJ2-7. TRBV21-1 is a known pseudogene. This CDR3 has 15 amino acids. This CDR3 reads CASPPKSGSSYEQYF. CDR3 in DNA: TGTGCCAGCCCACCAAAGTCTGGGAGCTCCTACGAGCAGTACTTC.

This clonotype was picked up many times. V is TRBV6-5 and J is TRBJ1-1, with D maybe TRBD1 (6 bases). CDR3 length equals 15 residues. Germline V gene sequence: CDR1 MNHEY, CDR2 SVGAGI. V dropped 4 bases and J dropped 4 bases, with 16 bases sitting between them. The CDR3 region is CASSSRIRGGTEAFF. Here the CDR3 DNA reads TGTGCCAGCAGTTCCAGAATCAGGGGCGGCACTGAAGCTTTCTTT.

The chain combines TRBV12-3 or TRBV12-4 with TRBJ2-3; unclear D gene. The CDR3 is made up of 13 amino acids. The V end was cut by 6 bases, the J end by 2 bases, with 9 bases between. DNA for the CDR3: TGTGCCAGCAGGGATGCAGCCACAGATACGCAGTATTTT. This encodes CASRDAATDTQYF.

This clonotype was recorded many times. V usage is TRBV5-1 and J usage is TRBJ1-1; D not resolved. The V gene's germline CDR1 is SGHRS and CDR2 YFSETQ. V was pared by 4 bases and J by 5 bases, with 24 bases between. This CDR3 has 17 residues. This CDR3 is CASSETSGSLVGTEAFF. CDR3 nucleotides: TGCGCCAGCAGCGAAACTTCGGGATCCCTTGTGGGGACTGAAGCTTTCTTT.

In this sample, this clonotype turned up many times. This chain links TRBV5-1 with TRBJ2-7; 7 bases fit TRBD1. J lost 6 bases, V lost 0 bases, and 3 bases had no gene match. Germline CDR1 and CDR2: SGHRS and YFSETQ. The CDR3 is 13 residues long. CDR3 DNA: TGCGCCAGCAGCTTGGGATACAGGGGCGAGCAGTACTTC. It yields the protein CASSLGYRGEQYF.

This clonotype was detected only a few times. This chain links TRBV5-1 with TRBJ2-1, with 13 positions matching TRBD2. Germline V gene data show CDR1 as SGHRS and CDR2 as YFSETQ. The CDR3 runs to 18 residues. With 0 bases clipped from V and 9 bases from J, the junction kept 12 bases outside the gene matches. The CDR3, as DNA: TGCGCCAGCAGCTTGGTCGTGACTAGCGGGAGGATTTTCAGTGAGCAGTTCTTC. Translated: CASSLVVTSGRIFSEQFF.

This clonotype was found many times. V usage is TRBV29-1 and J usage is TRBJ2-5; D is possibly TRBD2 (7 bases). Trimming took 4 bases from V and 4 from J, leaving 13 bases between them. Germline CDR1 and CDR2: SQVTM and ANQGSEA. The CDR3 is 13 residues long. The CDR3 is CSVAGGPGETQYF. CDR3 nucleotides: TGCAGCGTTGCCGGGGGGCCGGGAGAGACCCAGTACTTC.

This clonotype came up a few times. This rearrangement joins TRBV27 to TRBJ2-7; 8 bases align to TRBD2. Germline lookup yields CDR1 MNHEY and CDR2 SMNVEV (reference sequence). After removal of 8 bases from V and 2 bases from J, the junction contained 14 bases not matched to a gene. There are 16 residues in the CDR3. CDR3 DNA: TGTGCCAGCCGAACCCAAAAACTAGCGGAGACCTACGAGCAGTACTTC. Its translation: CASRTQKLAETYEQYF.

The rearrangement joins TRBV27 to TRBJ1-4, with a possible D match to TRBD1 (5 bases). Germline CDR1 is MNHEY and CDR2 is SMNVEV (reference sequence). The CDR3 is made up of 13 amino acids. Trimming took off 8 bases at V and 10 bases at J, with 17 bases between the two ends. CDR3 bases: TGTGCCAGCGGGGCGCTCGATGTCGGAAAACTGTTTTTT. Residues: CASGALDVGKLFF.

The chain couples TRBV12-3 or TRBV12-4 to TRBJ2-1; 14 bases match TRBD2. The V and J ends lost 7 bases and 8 bases, in that order; junction bases with no gene match: 10. The CDR3 loop spans 16 amino acids. CDR3 sequence reads: CASNSGGTSGSYEQFF. The CDR3 DNA reads TGTGCCAGCAATTCCGGGGGGACTAGCGGGAGCTATGAGCAGTTCTTC.

The chain couples TRBV12-3 or TRBV12-4 to TRBJ1-4; possibly TRBD1 for D (5 bases). V lost 5 bases and J 8 bases, leaving 18 bases between the germline ends. The CDR3 contains 15 residues. The CDR3 coding sequence is TGTGCCAGCAGTCTAGGAGCAGGGCGGGACGAAAAACTGTTTTTT. Its translation is CASSLGAGRDEKLFF.

This clonotype occurred a few times. The gene calls are TRBV6-5 and TRBJ2-3; no reliable D call. This CDR3 region has 17 residues. The germline CDR1 and CDR2 sequences are MNHEY and SVGAGI. The ends were cut back, 0 bases at V and 2 bases at J, with 15 bases in the middle. Here the CDR3 reads CASSYSRSASATDTQYF. CDR3 DNA sequence: TGTGCCAGCAGTTACTCAAGAAGTGCTTCCGCCACAGATACGCAGTATTTT.

This clonotype was counted only a few times. The rearrangement joins TRBV11-2 to TRBJ1-3; a weak D match, TRBD1 (5 bases). CDR3 size: 14 residues. Germline V gene data show CDR1 as SGHAT and CDR2 as FQNNGV. The V end was cut by 8 bases, the J end by 0 bases, with 11 bases between. CDR3 region: CASGRDSSGNTIYF. DNA for the CDR3: TGTGCCAGCGGACGAGACAGCTCTGGAAACACCATATATTTT.

There are many counts of this clonotype. The chain recombines TRBV12-3 or TRBV12-4 with TRBJ2-7, with 11 bases that match TRBD2. This CDR3 has 16 amino acids. V shed 0 bases and J 4 bases; nucleotides not matched to a gene: 5. The CDR3 reads CASSLALGTSGYEQYF. CDR3 nucleotide sequence: TGTGCCAGCAGTTTAGCGCTAGGGACTAGCGGATACGAGCAGTACTTC.

At least ten counts were recorded for this clonotype. The gene calls are TRBV5-1 and TRBJ2-5, with D perhaps matching TRBD1 (7 bases). V gave up 4 bases and J gave up 2 bases, with 15 bases separating them. The CDR3 runs 15 residues. Germline V CDR1 and CDR2: SGHRS, YFSETQ. The CDR3 bases are TGCGCCAGCAGCCCTGACAGGGACTTACAAGAGACCCAGTACTTC. This codes for CASSPDRDLQETQYF.

This clonotype was observed a handful of times. This chain links TRBV6-1 with TRBJ1-4, with TRBD1 as a possible D gene (5 bases). In germline, CDR1 is MNHNS, CDR2 SASEGT. Trimming cost V 2 bases and J 7 bases, with 14 bases left between them. This CDR3 has 15 amino acids. The DNA of the CDR3 is TGTGCCAGCAGTGAACCAGGGCGCTTAGCTGAAAAACTGTTTTTT. This encodes CASSEPGRLAEKLFF.

The chain couples TRBV12-3 or TRBV12-4 to TRBJ2-2; 10 bases agree with TRBD1. The CDR3 totals 17 residues. V shed 3 bases, J shed 8 bases, and the junction held 12 bases outside the gene matches. Here the CDR3 reads CASSFSLTGGRGGELFF. The DNA for the CDR3 is TGTGCCAGCAGTTTTAGCCTGACAGGGGGCCGAGGAGGGGAGCTGTTTTTT.

This rearrangement joins TRBV29-1 to TRBJ2-7; perhaps D is TRBD1 or TRBD2 (5 bases each). Trimming took 1 base from V and 1 from J, leaving 11 bases between them. Germline CDR1 reads SQVTM; CDR2 reads ANQGSEA. CDR3 size: 14 residues. CDR3 in amino acids: CSVEGGVGSYEQYF. CDR3 in DNA: TGCAGCGTTGAAGGAGGGGTTGGGTCCTACGAGCAGTACTTC.

This rearrangement joins TRBV27 to TRBJ2-6; a possible D gene is TRBD2 (5 bases). From germline, CDR1 is MNHEY and CDR2 SMNVEV (reference sequence). V was cut by 2 bases and J by 3 bases, with 8 bases left in between. The CDR3 has 15 amino acids. The DNA of the CDR3 is TGTGCCAGCAGTTTACGGACTCATGGGGCCAACGTCCTGACTTTC. Its translation: CASSLRTHGANVLTF.

The chain is built from TRBV28 and TRBJ1-1, with D possibly TRBD1 on 5 matching bases. This CDR3 is 13 amino acids long. V gave up 7 bases and J gave up 5 bases, with 14 bases separating them. Germline V gene lookup returns CDR1 MDHEN and CDR2 SYDVKM. This CDR3 is CASTLMGGTEAFF. CDR3 bases: TGTGCCAGCACGCTCATGGGGGGGACTGAAGCTTTCTTT.